The next 5 T cell receptor beta chains were all read from a single sample in a study of shared clonotypes between healthy human individuals. The table came from immunoSEQ multiplex PCR; TCRdb's copy has only in-frame clones and leaves some out. This table has under 750,000 clones, roughly 72% appearing once. Sequencing was carried out using memory CD4+ T cells sorted from blood. Regarding subset: CD45RA-negative fraction. Receptor source: a woman younger than 45 in good health.

This rearrangement joins TRBV7-2 to TRBJ2-1; the D call may be TRBD1 or TRBD2 (6 bases each). From germline, CDR1 is SGHTA and CDR2 FQGNSA. V was shortened by 5 bases and J by 6 bases, with 14 bases between the two germline ends. The CDR3 loop spans 14 amino acids. CDR3 region: CASSTLQGGNEQFF. CDR3 nucleotides: TGTGCCAGCAGCACCCTACAGGGAGGCAATGAGCAGTTCTTC.

This sequence joins TRBV2 and TRBJ1-2, with 9 bases matching TRBD1. CDR3 length: 14 residues. With 7 bases clipped from V and 2 bases from J, the junction kept 5 bases outside the gene matches. Germline CDR1 SNHLY, CDR2 FYNNEI. CDR3 in amino acids: CASNDRGGNYGYTF. CDR3 in DNA: TGTGCCAGCAACGACAGGGGGGGAAACTATGGCTACACCTTC.

The V call is TRBV7-3, the J call TRBJ2-1, with no clear D. The V and J ends lost 5 bases and 2 bases respectively, with 13 bases between them. This CDR3 comprises 15 residues. From germline, CDR1 is SGHTA and CDR2 FQGTGA. Here the CDR3 reads CASSPAATTYNEQFF. The CDR3 DNA sequence: TGTGCCAGCAGCCCCGCTGCAACAACCTACAATGAGCAGTTCTTC.

This clone was observed a few times. The chain has TRBV14 and TRBJ2-7; tentative D call: TRBD2 (6 bases). The CDR3 consists of 13 residues. V lost 5 bases, J lost 6 bases, and 14 bases lay in between. Germline V CDR1 and CDR2: SGHDN, FVKESK. In nucleotides, the CDR3 is TGTGCCAGCAGCGGGAGGACCTTTGGCGAGCAGTACTTC. Encoded protein: CASSGRTFGEQYF.

Remarks on this clone: This same CDR3 is encoded by further DNA sequences in the sample. CDR3 in DNA: TGTGCCAGCAGCGGGGGGCCTCAAGAGACCCAGTACTTC. Translating it yields CASSGGPQETQYF. The chain uses TRBV7-8 and TRBJ2-5, with D perhaps TRBD1 or TRBD2 (6 bases each). V lost 5 bases and J lost 2, with 9 bases in between. This CDR3 is built from 13 residues. The germline gives CDR1 SGHVS, CDR2 FQNEAQ.